The sample holds one count of the clone carrying this T cell receptor beta chain. Its antigen is still unknown. The investigators reverse transcribed all of the isolated RNA, so they sequenced expressed TCRB transcripts. Only in-frame clones appear in the TCRdb table, and some are missing; sequencing was by immunoSEQ multiplex PCR. The data show 250,000 to 300,000 clones, less than 30% seen once. The data were taken from a study of beta chain features in type 1 diabetes. General study points: A potential PCR bias toward shorter templates would be equal in patient and control samples. Shortening that was moderate but significant affected the TCRB CDR3s of Type 1 diabetes patients in all four CD4+ subsets.

This CDR3 is 15 amino acids long. Losses at the gene ends were 4 bases for V and 1 base for J; bases not matched to a gene: 4. Looked up from germline, CDR1 is SGDLS and CDR2 is YYNGEE. Naive, central memory, regulatory and stem cell-like memory cells within the CD4+ compartment were sorted using CD45RO/CCR7/CD25/CD127/CD95/CD27. The chain joins TRBV9 to TRBJ2-1; 8 bases are a match to TRBD2. The sequencing sample was made of naive CD4+ T cells from blood. The sequence was obtained from a woman between 25 and 40 years old with type 1 diabetes. The CDR3 region is CASSQSGGSYNEQFF. CDR3 coding DNA: TGTGCCAGCAGCCAAAGCGGGGGATCCTACAATGAGCAGTTCTTC.